Listed below are T cell receptor beta chains from one sample, sequenced in a study of T cell repertoires in cytomegalovirus infection. TCRdb processed the reads anew with MiXCR; each CDR3 protein has one entry. The sample holds about 460,000 distinct CDR3 sequences, about 11% seen once. The sample consisted of PBMCs. The receptors shown here come from a human donor in good health (CMV status not recorded). Some clones in this sample may be carry-over from other donors' samples. The CDR3 runs from the conserved cysteine through the conserved F or W. The D gene is left open where the match is weak. The size field is filled for only some rows; it gives once, few, many or a size class.

clone size	J gene	V gene	D gene	CDR3 protein	CDR3 DNA
-	TRBJ1-2	TRBV5-4	TRBD1	CASSLENRGIDGYTF	TGTGCCAGCAGCTTGGAAAACAGGGGGATCGATGGCTACACCTTC
many	TRBJ2-1	TRBV6-9	TRBD2	CASSSLAGICDEQFF	TGTGCCAGCAGTTCCCTAGCGGGTATTTGTGATGAGCAGTTCTTC
few	TRBJ1-4	TRBV19	-	CASSRERDTNEKLFF	TGTGCCAGCTCACGCGAGCGGGACACCAATGAAAAACTGTTTTTT
many	TRBJ2-3	TRBV12-3/TRBV12-4	TRBD2	CATGGQGTDTQYF	TGTGCCACGGGGGGGCAGGGCACAGATACGCAGTATTTT
-	TRBJ1-1	TRBV2	-	CASRNRANTEAFF	TGTGCCAGCAGGAACAGGGCGAACACTGAAGCTTTCTTT
few	TRBJ1-2	TRBV5-8	-	CASSWTSGDNSYGYTF	TGTGCCAGCAGCTGGACGAGCGGGGACAACTCCTATGGCTACACCTTC
many	TRBJ1-5	TRBV7-9	-	CASSDSQGNQPQHF	TGTGCCAGCAGCGATTCACAGGGCAATCAGCCCCAGCATTTT
-	TRBJ1-1	TRBV25-1	TRBD1	CASSGRGLRNTEAFF	TGTGCCAGCAGTGGCAGGGGGCTTCGGAACACTGAAGCTTTCTTT
many	TRBJ1-6	TRBV7-2	TRBD1	CASSLGVTGFNSPLHF	TGTGCCAGCAGCTTAGGGGTGACAGGGTTTAATTCACCCCTCCACTTT
-	TRBJ2-1	TRBV15	-	CATSGRGRNEQFF	TGTGCCACCAGCGGCAGGGGGAGGAATGAGCAGTTCTTC
many	TRBJ2-3	TRBV7-2	TRBD2	CASSLAAGETQYF	TGTGCCAGCAGCTTAGCAGCGGGAGAGACGCAGTATTTT
many	TRBJ2-7	TRBV4-2	TRBD2	CASSQEAPGAGEGEQYF	TGTGCCAGCAGCCAAGAGGCCCCGGGAGCGGGAGAGGGCGAGCAGTACTTC
-	TRBJ1-2	TRBV15	-	CATSRDNGAGYGYTF	TGTGCCACCAGCAGAGATAATGGGGCAGGGTATGGCTACACCTTC
few	TRBJ2-2	TRBV30	-	CAWSVKGPPGELFF	TGTGCCTGGAGTGTAAAGGGTCCCCCCGGGGAGCTGTTTTTT